Each of the 21 T cell receptor beta chains below was sequenced from the same sample in a study of control samples from healthy donors and cancer patients. Profiled with immunoSEQ multiplex PCR; TCRdb holds only in-frame clones, not every one. The sample includes roughly 450,000 clones, 80% to 95% seen only once; the top ten take around 6.8%. Material: PBMCs. These receptors all stem from a middle-aged man with head and neck cancer.

A single count supports this clone. The gene calls are TRBV5-1 and TRBJ1-4; TRBD1 is a possible D gene (6 bases). From germline, CDR1 is SGHRS and CDR2 YFSETQ. Between the trimmed V and J ends, which lost 0 bases and 7 bases, there was a span of 13 bases. CDR3 length: 15 amino acids. This CDR3 is CASSLEAARGEKLFF. CDR3 coding DNA: TGCGCCAGCAGCTTGGAGGCCGCCAGGGGTGAAAAACTGTTTTTT. The entire variable domain, with the rest obtained from reference TRBV5-1 and TRBJ1-4, is as follows: KAGVTQTPRYLIKTRGQQVTLSCSPISGHRSVSWYQQTPGQGLQFLFEYFSETQRNKGNFPGRFSGRQFSNSRSEMNVSTLELGDSALYLCASSLEAARGEKLFFGSGTQLSVL.

The chain combines TRBV9 with TRBJ1-4; no firm D call. V lost 0 bases, J lost 2 bases, and 8 bases lay in between. The CDR3 totals 15 residues. Germline-derived CDR1 and CDR2 are SGDLS and YYNGEE. CDR3 sequence: CASSVGRETNEKLFF. The CDR3 nucleotides are TGTGCCAGCAGCGTAGGTCGAGAGACTAATGAAAAACTGTTTTTT.

Concerning this clone: The junction differs from germline at one of its ends, possibly a read error. J is TRBJ2-7 and V is TRBV5-1; no clear D gene. Germline V gene sequence: CDR1 SGHRS, CDR2 YFSETQ. The CDR3 contains 13 residues. The CDR3 nucleotides are TGCGCGACCAGCCGCGGTATCTCCGACGAGCAGTACTTC. Translating gives CATSRGISDEQYF.

The CDR3 is CASSLGREGKGRQPQHF. The CDR3 coding sequence is TGTGCCAGCAGCTTGGGGAGGGAGGGAAAGGGTCGGCAGCCCCAGCATTTT. The rearrangement uses TRBV5-6 and TRBJ1-5; D call uncertain. Deletions cut 0 bases from V and 7 bases from J, with 20 bases between. This CDR3 region has 17 residues. CDR1 and CDR2 (germline): SGHDT, YYEEEE. The full variable domain, in which reference TRBV5-6 and TRBJ1-5 provide the parts outside the CDR3, is DAGVTQSPTHLIKTRGQQVTLRCSPKSGHDTVSWYQQALGQGPQFIFQYYEEEERQRGNFPDRFSGHQFPNYSSELNVNALLLGDSALYLCASSLGREGKGRQPQHFGDGTRLSIL.

In its sample, this clone was seen once. This rearrangement joins TRBV19 to TRBJ2-3, with D uncertain. The germline CDR1 and CDR2 sequences are LNHDA and SQIVND (reference sequence). V lost 10 bases and J 0 bases, leaving 14 bases between the germline ends. The CDR3 covers 14 residues. The CDR3 DNA sequence: TGTGCCACAACACGGGCAGGTAGCACAGATACGCAGTATTTT. Protein: CATTRAGSTDTQYF.

The chain combines TRBV29-1 with TRBJ1-1; 11 nucleotides agree with TRBD1. Looked up from germline, CDR1 is SQVTM and CDR2 is ANQGSEA. The CDR3 spans 16 residues. Germline trimming cut 4 bases from V and 2 bases from J; bases unmatched to any gene: 9. DNA for the CDR3: TGCAGCGTTGGGACAGGGGGCGCGGGCTTAAACACTGAAGCTTTCTTT. Translating it yields CSVGTGGAGLNTEAFF.

This chain joins TRBV6-4 and TRBJ2-6; D perhaps matches TRBD1 (5 bases). V was pared by 8 bases and J by 1 base, with 12 bases between. Germline CDR1 reads MRHNA; CDR2 reads SNTAGT. The length of the CDR3 is 15 residues. Written as DNA, the CDR3 is TGTGCCAGCGCAGAAAGGGGATCTGGGGCCAACGTCCTGACTTTC. Its translation: CASAERGSGANVLTF.

This chain connects TRBV3-1 (or the pseudogene TRBV3-2) to TRBJ1-5; 7 bases line up with TRBD1. Trimming cost V 6 bases and J 2 bases; bases outside gene matches: 4. The CDR3 runs to 14 residues. Germline V gene sequence: CDR1 LGHDT, CDR2 YNNKEL (reference sequence). The CDR3 coding sequence is TGTGCCAGCAGTCCTACAGGGGGCAATCAGCCCCAGCATTTT. It is translated as CASSPTGGNQPQHF.

V usage is TRBV5-1 and J usage is TRBJ2-1, with 11 nucleotides matching TRBD1. The CDR3 is made up of 16 amino acids. The junction had 5 bases not matched to a gene; V was cut back by 0 bases and J by 6 bases. Germline V gene data show CDR1 as SGHRS and CDR2 as YFSETQ. CDR3 DNA: TGCGCCAGCAGCTTGGGTTTCGGGACAGGGGGCAATGAGCAGTTCTTC. Protein: CASSLGFGTGGNEQFF.

This clone was recorded only once. This chain connects TRBV6-5 to TRBJ1-3, with D unclear. CDR3 length: 13 amino acids. Germline values: CDR1 MNHEY, CDR2 SVGAGI. The V gene lost 8 bases and the J gene lost 3 bases, with 11 bases spanning the gap. The CDR3 loop reads CASEGSGGNTIYF. The CDR3 nucleotides are TGTGCCAGCGAGGGCAGCGGTGGAAACACCATATATTTT.

The chain employs TRBV5-5 and TRBJ1-5; a possible D gene is TRBD1 (6 bases). The germline V gene has CDR1 SGHKS and CDR2 YYEKEE (reference sequence). Trimming removed 3 bases from V and 0 bases from J, with 10 bases in between. The CDR3 consists of 15 residues. CDR3 sequence (DNA): TGTGCCAGCAGCTGGGAGACAGGTAGCAATCAGCCCCAGCATTTT. Its translation: CASSWETGSNQPQHF.

The rearrangement joins TRBV5-1 to TRBJ1-4; 9 bases map to TRBD1. There are 15 residues in the CDR3. Germline CDR1 is SGHRS and CDR2 is YFSETQ. Trimming at V came to 6 bases and at J to 8 bases, leaving 11 bases not matched to a gene. The CDR3 loop is CASTPQTGGNEKLFF. CDR3 bases: TGCGCCAGCACTCCCCAGACAGGGGGAAACGAAAAACTGTTTTTT.

The chain uses TRBV11-1 and TRBJ2-3; TRBD2 aligns across 7 bases. With V trimmed by 2 bases and J by 6 bases, 8 bases remained unmatched. The CDR3 contains 15 residues. CDR1 SGHAT and CDR2 FQDESV come from the germline V gene (reference sequence). The CDR3 here is CASSLTGGDGDTQYF. CDR3 DNA: TGTGCCAGCAGCTTAACGGGAGGCGACGGGGATACGCAGTATTTT. Combining the CDR3 with reference TRBV11-1 and TRBJ2-3 gives the whole variable domain EAEVAQSPRYKITEKSQAVAFWCDPISGHATLYWYRQILGQGPELLVQFQDESVVDDSQLPKDRFSAERLKGVDSTLKIQPAELGDSAMYLCASSLTGGDGDTQYFGPGTRLTVL.

V and J are TRBV6-6 and TRBJ1-6; D gene ambiguous. V lost 6 bases and J lost 10, with 13 bases in between. The germline gives CDR1 MNHNY, CDR2 SVGAGI (reference sequence). The CDR3 is 13 residues long. The CDR3: CASSTAPRSPLHF. The CDR3 nucleotides read TGTGCCAGCAGCACGGCCCCACGGTCACCCCTCCACTTT.

The chain is built from TRBV7-9 and TRBJ2-3, with 10 nucleotides matching TRBD2. Germline assignment: CDR1 SEHNR and CDR2 FQNEAQ (reference sequence). Trimming at V came to 5 bases and at J to 2 bases, leaving 7 bases not matched to a gene. The CDR3 loop spans 16 amino acids. CDR3: CASSLRTSGSTDTQYF. The CDR3 coding sequence is TGTGCCAGCAGCCTAAGGACTAGCGGCTCCACAGATACGCAGTATTTT.

The chain links TRBV5-4 to TRBJ1-1; D perhaps matches TRBD1 (6 bases). This CDR3 has 14 amino acids. V was clipped by 4 bases and J by 1 base, with 11 bases between them. The germline gives CDR1 SGHNT, CDR2 YYREEE (reference sequence). The CDR3 region has the DNA TGTGCCAGCAGCCCAACAGGGCGGAACACTGAAGCTTTCTTT. Protein product: CASSPTGRNTEAFF.

This sequence joins TRBV5-8 and TRBJ1-1, with no clear D. Germline CDR1 reads SGHTS; CDR2 reads YDEGEE. The CDR3 runs 13 residues. V shed 1 base and J shed 2 bases, with 6 bases lying between them. DNA of the CDR3: TGTGCCAGCAGCTTGACCCGTAACACTGAAGCTTTCTTT. Amino acids: CASSLTRNTEAFF.

This chain joins TRBV6-1 and TRBJ2-4; maybe TRBD1 (6 bases). The CDR3 consists of 16 residues. The germline V and J ends were trimmed by 2 bases and 0 bases, with 11 bases remaining between them. Germline V CDR1 and CDR2: MNHNS, SASEGT. As DNA, the CDR3 is TGTGCCAGCAGTGAACAAGGGGGAATAGCCAAAAACATTCAGTACTTC. It codes for CASSEQGGIAKNIQYF.

The gene calls are TRBV7-3 and TRBJ2-1, with TRBD2 matching over 13 bases. Germline lookup yields CDR1 SGHTA and CDR2 FQGTGA. Trimming took 0 bases from V and 9 from J; bases not matched to a gene: 5. This CDR3 is built from 16 residues. The CDR3, as DNA: TGTGCCAGCAGCTTAACCGGGACTAGCGGGACGAGTGAGCAGTTCTTC. Translating it yields CASSLTGTSGTSEQFF.

V is TRBV11-2 and J is TRBJ1-1, with D perhaps matching TRBD1 (5 bases). The V gene's germline CDR1 is SGHAT and CDR2 FQNNGV. V dropped 0 bases and J dropped 7 bases, with 12 bases sitting between them. This CDR3 contains 14 residues. DNA of the CDR3: TGTGCCAGCAGCTTAGACAGGGAGACGGGTGAAGCTTTCTTT. This codes for CASSLDRETGEAFF.

The chain carries TRBV6-6 and TRBJ2-4, with 8 bases fitting TRBD1. The V and J ends lost 5 bases and 6 bases, in that order; junction bases with no gene match: 9. The CDR3 length is 15 residues. Germline values: CDR1 MNHNY, CDR2 SVGAGI (reference sequence). The CDR3 loop is CASSPTDRVGNIQYF. Here the CDR3 DNA reads TGTGCCAGCAGTCCGACGGACAGGGTAGGAAACATTCAGTACTTC.